This is a list of T cell receptor beta chains from one sample in a study of T-cell reconstitution after alpha-beta-depleted transplantation in children. TCRdb re-analysed the PCR reads in MiXCR, keeping a single row per CDR3 protein. The sample lists 420,000 or so distinct CDR3 sequences; approximately 11% were seen once. This sample comprised PBMCs from the stem cell graft donor, obtained from the stem cell graft. Receptors originate from a human donor who donated a stem cell graft to a child with acute myeloid leukemia. CDR3s include the opening cysteine and the closing phenylalanine or tryptophan. D genes are given only for firm matches. Expanded clones are given a class, and other clones once, few, many or no size at all.

V: TRBV7-6; size: few; D: NA; J: TRBJ1-1; CDR3: CASSLRERLWNTEAFF; DNA: TGTGCCAGCAGCTTGAGGGAACGCCTCTGGAACACTGAAGCTTTCTTT
V: TRBV9; size: NA; D: NA; J: TRBJ1-1; CDR3: CASSVVGGPNTEAFF; DNA: TGTGCCAGCAGCGTAGTGGGGGGGCCAAACACTGAAGCTTTCTTT
V: TRBV29-1; size: NA; D: TRBD1; J: TRBJ1-1; CDR3: CSVAVTGGSTEAFF; DNA: TGCAGCGTTGCCGTTACAGGGGGCAGTACTGAAGCTTTCTTT
V: TRBV29-1; size: NA; D: TRBD1; J: TRBJ2-7; CDR3: CSVETGTGEDEQYF; DNA: TGCAGCGTTGAAACTGGGACAGGGGAAGACGAGCAGTACTTC
V: TRBV27; size: few; D: TRBD1; J: TRBJ1-4; CDR3: CASSPSGTGVPRANEKLFF; DNA: TGTGCCAGCAGTCCATCGGGGACAGGGGTCCCAAGAGCTAATGAAAAACTGTTTTTT
V: TRBV10-3; size: few; D: NA; J: TRBJ1-2; CDR3: CAINIRGRDNYGYTF; DNA: TGTGCCATCAACATCAGGGGCAGGGACAACTATGGCTACACCTTC
V: TRBV6-5; size: few; D: NA; J: TRBJ2-3; CDR3: CASSYDSGRLIDTQYF; DNA: TGTGCCAGCAGTTACGACTCCGGGAGACTGATAGATACGCAGTATTTT
V: TRBV5-1; size: NA; D: NA; J: TRBJ2-1; CDR3: CASSGGNAGPSYNEQFF; DNA: TGCGCCAGCAGCGGGGGAAATGCAGGGCCGTCCTACAATGAGCAGTTCTTC
V: TRBV6-5; size: NA; D: NA; J: TRBJ1-2; CDR3: CASSYILPMPPGDYGYTF; DNA: TGTGCCAGCAGTTACATCCTCCCCATGCCCCCCGGCGACTATGGCTACACCTTC
V: TRBV24-1; size: few; D: NA; J: TRBJ2-1; CDR3: CATSDQTESSYNEQFF; DNA: TGTGCCACCAGTGATCAGACTGAGAGCTCCTACAATGAGCAGTTCTTC
V: TRBV2; size: few; D: NA; J: TRBJ1-5; CDR3: CASRWDDSNQPQHF; DNA: TGTGCCAGCAGATGGGACGATAGCAATCAGCCCCAGCATTTT
V: TRBV5-1; size: NA; D: NA; J: TRBJ1-2; CDR3: CASSSSLAFLGNYGYTF; DNA: TGCGCCAGCAGCTCATCTCTTGCATTTTTGGGCAACTATGGCTACACCTTC
V: TRBV5-1; size: few; D: TRBD1; J: TRBJ2-7; CDR3: CASSPLGQGFVYEQYF; DNA: TGCGCCAGCAGCCCGCTGGGACAGGGATTCGTCTACGAGCAGTACTTC
V: TRBV5-6; size: NA; D: NA; J: TRBJ2-5; CDR3: CASSVSGPETQYF; DNA: TGTGCCAGCAGCGTGTCAGGTCCGGAGACCCAGTACTTC
V: TRBV6-1; size: few; D: TRBD1; J: TRBJ1-2; CDR3: CASSEPLRTGGVYGYTF; DNA: TGTGCCAGCAGTGAACCTCTCCGGACAGGGGGAGTCTATGGCTACACCTTC
V: TRBV20-1; size: NA; D: TRBD2; J: TRBJ2-1; CDR3: CSASIAGGPGNEQFF; DNA: TGCAGTGCTTCTATAGCGGGAGGGCCGGGGAATGAGCAGTTCTTC
V: TRBV5-1; size: NA; D: NA; J: TRBJ2-7; CDR3: CASSLLVGSYEQYF; DNA: TGCGCCAGCAGCCTGTTGGTCGGGAGTTACGAGCAGTACTTC
V: TRBV7-2; size: NA; D: TRBD1; J: TRBJ2-5; CDR3: CASSRNGPTGGSQYF; DNA: TGTGCCAGCAGCCGAAATGGTCCGACAGGGGGTTCCCAGTACTTC
V: TRBV12-3/TRBV12-4; size: NA; D: TRBD1; J: TRBJ1-5; CDR3: CASSATGNGNQPQHF; DNA: TGTGCCAGCAGCGCGACAGGGAACGGCAATCAGCCCCAGCATTTT
V: TRBV25-1; size: few; D: TRBD1; J: TRBJ1-2; CDR3: CASSESGRGGYGYTF; DNA: TGTGCCAGCAGTGAATCTGGCAGGGGGGGCTATGGCTACACCTTC
V: TRBV12-3/TRBV12-4; size: few; D: NA; J: TRBJ2-2; CDR3: CASSPQLNTGELFF; DNA: TGTGCCAGCAGCCCGCAGCTGAACACCGGGGAGCTGTTTTTT
V: TRBV20-1; size: few; D: TRBD1; J: TRBJ1-2; CDR3: CSARDRGLDYGYTF; DNA: TGCAGTGCGAGAGACAGGGGTTTGGACTATGGCTACACCTTT
V: TRBV5-5; size: few; D: NA; J: TRBJ2-2; CDR3: CASSPWEDTGELFF; DNA: TGTGCCAGCAGCCCCTGGGAGGACACCGGGGAGCTGTTTTTT
V: TRBV5-1; size: NA; D: TRBD1; J: TRBJ2-2; CDR3: CASSYRTGETGELFF; DNA: TGCGCCAGCAGCTATAGGACAGGGGAGACCGGGGAGCTGTTTTTT
V: TRBV20-1; size: NA; D: NA; J: TRBJ2-1; CDR3: CSARGLASYNEQFF; DNA: TGCAGTGCTAGAGGTCTAGCTTCCTACAATGAGCAGTTCTTC
V: TRBV20-1; size: many; D: NA; J: TRBJ2-6; CDR3: CSGHPIGTGANVLTF; DNA: TGCAGTGGACACCCAATCGGAACTGGGGCCAACGTCCTGACTTTC
V: TRBV5-6; size: few; D: TRBD1; J: TRBJ1-5; CDR3: CASSIRDRPYQPQHF; DNA: TGTGCCAGCAGCATCCGGGACAGGCCCTATCAGCCCCAGCATTTT
V: TRBV7-2; size: NA; D: NA; J: TRBJ1-5; CDR3: CASSLGGGAQPQHF; DNA: TGTGCCAGCAGCTTAGGCGGGGGAGCTCAGCCCCAGCATTTT
V: TRBV15; size: few; D: NA; J: TRBJ1-2; CDR3: CATSKGGVYGYTF; DNA: TGTGCCACCAGCAAGGGTGGTGTCTATGGCTACACCTTC
V: TRBV7-8; size: few; D: TRBD2; J: TRBJ2-5; CDR3: CASNAGTSGDPSAQYF; DNA: TGTGCCAGCAACGCCGGGACTAGCGGGGACCCCTCAGCCCAGTACTTC
V: TRBV20-1; size: many; D: TRBD2; J: TRBJ2-1; CDR3: CSARDESGGDNEQFF; DNA: TGCAGTGCTAGAGATGAGAGCGGGGGGGACAATGAGCAGTTCTTC
V: TRBV23-1; size: few; D: TRBD1; J: TRBJ2-5; CDR3: CASSQGTGKETQYF; DNA: TGCGCCAGCAGTCAGGGGACAGGAAAAGAGACCCAGTACTTC
V: TRBV27; size: many; D: TRBD1; J: TRBJ2-1; CDR3: CASSGTVYNEQFF; DNA: TGTGCCAGCAGTGGGACAGTCTACAATGAGCAGTTCTTC
V: TRBV4-1; size: many; D: TRBD2; J: TRBJ2-5; CDR3: CASSQDSAGAGETQYF; DNA: TGCGCCAGCAGCCAAGATTCAGCGGGGGCCGGGGAGACCCAGTACTTC
V: TRBV18; size: NA; D: NA; J: TRBJ1-5; CDR3: CASSPPNQPQHF; DNA: TGTGCCAGCTCACCCCCAAATCAGCCCCAGCATTTT
V: TRBV12-3/TRBV12-4; size: NA; D: NA; J: TRBJ1-1; CDR3: CASTFSIATEAFF; DNA: TGTGCCAGCACCTTCTCAATCGCCACTGAAGCTTTCTTT
V: TRBV7-6; size: many; D: NA; J: TRBJ2-1; CDR3: CASSLVNSGQRRGNEQFF; DNA: TGTGCCAGCAGCTTAGTAAATTCGGGCCAGCGGAGGGGGAATGAGCAGTTCTTC
V: TRBV7-6; size: many; D: NA; J: TRBJ2-7; CDR3: CASSLLGSEQYF; DNA: TGTGCCAGCAGCTTATTAGGATCCGAGCAGTACTTC
V: TRBV27; size: few; D: TRBD2; J: TRBJ2-7; CDR3: CASSSPGLARNYEQYF; DNA: TGTGCCAGCAGTTCCCCGGGACTAGCGAGAAACTACGAGCAGTACTTC
V: TRBV11-2; size: NA; D: NA; J: TRBJ2-7; CDR3: CASSLLEATYEQYF; DNA: TGTGCCAGCAGCTTACTAGAGGCCACCTACGAGCAGTACTTC
V: TRBV7-8; size: NA; D: TRBD2; J: TRBJ2-7; CDR3: CASSLEGGLDEQYF; DNA: TGTGCCAGCAGCTTAGAGGGAGGGCTGGACGAGCAGTACTTC
V: TRBV7-2; size: few; D: TRBD2; J: TRBJ2-3; CDR3: CASTPPGLAGATDTQYF; DNA: TGTGCCAGCACCCCGCCAGGACTAGCGGGAGCAACAGATACGCAGTATTTT
V: TRBV29-1; size: NA; D: TRBD2; J: TRBJ2-7; CDR3: CSVEESLAGAAYEQYF; DNA: TGCAGCGTTGAAGAATCCCTAGCGGGAGCTGCCTACGAGCAGTACTTC
V: TRBV7-8; size: few; D: NA; J: TRBJ2-2; CDR3: CASSLYLGLPTGELFF; DNA: TGTGCCAGCAGCCTGTACCTGGGGTTACCCACCGGGGAGCTGTTTTTT
V: TRBV20-1; size: NA; D: TRBD1; J: TRBJ2-1; CDR3: CSARSFMGQGVHEQFF; DNA: TGCAGTGCTAGATCCTTTATGGGACAGGGGGTCCATGAGCAGTTCTTC
V: TRBV5-1; size: few; D: NA; J: TRBJ1-1; CDR3: CASSLGAGDTEAFF; DNA: TGCGCCAGCAGCTTGGGGGCGGGGGACACTGAAGCTTTCTTT
V: TRBV7-2; size: NA; D: NA; J: TRBJ1-2; CDR3: CASSPHGMDYGYTF; DNA: TGTGCCAGCAGCCCCCATGGAATGGACTATGGCTACACCTTC
V: TRBV20-1; size: few; D: TRBD1; J: TRBJ2-1; CDR3: CSATTGLIDEQFF; DNA: TGCAGTGCTACGACAGGGTTAATAGATGAGCAGTTCTTC
V: TRBV29-1; size: few; D: NA; J: TRBJ2-2; CDR3: CSVFKRATPNTGELFF; DNA: TGCAGCGTTTTTAAAAGGGCAACACCCAACACCGGGGAGCTGTTTTTT
V: TRBV15; size: few; D: TRBD2; J: TRBJ2-3; CDR3: CATSRRPPGTSGLIDTQYF; DNA: TGTGCCACCAGCAGACGGCCCCCCGGGACTAGCGGGTTAATAGATACGCAGTATTTT
V: TRBV6-5; size: NA; D: NA; J: TRBJ1-6; CDR3: CASSYSTRGSYNSPLHF; DNA: TGTGCCAGCAGTTACAGCACAAGGGGCTCCTATAATTCACCCCTCCACTTT
V: TRBV5-4; size: few; D: TRBD1; J: TRBJ2-1; CDR3: CASSLEQGVYNEQFF; DNA: TGTGCCAGCAGCTTGGAACAGGGGGTATACAATGAGCAGTTCTTC
V: TRBV10-3; size: NA; D: NA; J: TRBJ2-1; CDR3: CAISEFGLRRNNEQFF; DNA: TGTGCCATCAGTGAATTCGGCCTTCGGAGGAACAATGAGCAGTTCTTC
V: TRBV6-4; size: NA; D: NA; J: TRBJ2-3; CDR3: CASSDGEATDTQYF; DNA: TGTGCCAGCAGTGACGGGGAGGCCACAGATACGCAGTATTTT
V: TRBV5-1; size: NA; D: NA; J: TRBJ2-1; CDR3: CASSRETGPYNEQFF; DNA: TGCGCCAGCAGCCGGGAGACAGGGCCATACAATGAGCAGTTCTTC
V: TRBV6-2/TRBV6-3; size: NA; D: NA; J: TRBJ2-2; CDR3: CASSYARGLDTGELFF; DNA: TGTGCCAGCAGTTACGCACGTGGGTTGGACACCGGGGAGCTGTTTTTT
V: TRBV20-1; size: NA; D: TRBD1; J: TRBJ1-5; CDR3: CSVQGGGQPQHF; DNA: TGCAGTGTCCAGGGGGGCGGTCAGCCCCAGCATTTT
V: TRBV5-1; size: many; D: NA; J: TRBJ2-1; CDR3: CASAERISYNEQFF; DNA: TGCGCCAGCGCAGAGCGGATCTCCTACAATGAGCAGTTCTTC
V: TRBV30; size: NA; D: TRBD2; J: TRBJ2-7; CDR3: CAWMAGRDYEQYF; DNA: TGTGCCTGGATGGCAGGGAGGGATTACGAGCAGTACTTC
V: TRBV3-1; size: few; D: NA; J: TRBJ2-5; CDR3: CASSQDLGSARTQYF; DNA: TGTGCCAGCAGCCAAGATCTAGGCTCGGCACGGACCCAGTACTTC